This T cell receptor (beta chain) was sequenced for a study of TIL therapy for anti-PD-1-resistant metastatic lung cancer. This clone came up once. Time point denoted: pre-treatment sample, taken before nivolumab and TIL therapy. Pleural nodules or supraclavicular lymph nodes made up most of the excised metastases sampled. Sequencing used immunoSEQ v3. The assay was immunoSEQ multiplex PCR, and TCRdb's table has in-frame clones only and misses some. The sample has fewer than 30,000 clones, roughly two thirds seen once; the top ten hold around 16%. The junction had 5 bases not matched to a gene; V was cut back by 0 bases and J by 7 bases. In germline, CDR1 is MNHEY, CDR2 SVGAGI. The CDR3 sequence is 16 residues long.

The clonotype comes from a woman between 25 and 85 years old with non-small cell lung cancer. Source: tumor tissue, taken at baseline. The V and J genes are TRBV6-5 and TRBJ2-2; the match to TRBD2 covers 10 bases. The CDR3 spells CASSYSIQRGGGELFF. DNA of the CDR3: TGTGCCAGCAGTTACTCGATCCAGCGGGGGGGCGGGGAGCTGTTTTTT.